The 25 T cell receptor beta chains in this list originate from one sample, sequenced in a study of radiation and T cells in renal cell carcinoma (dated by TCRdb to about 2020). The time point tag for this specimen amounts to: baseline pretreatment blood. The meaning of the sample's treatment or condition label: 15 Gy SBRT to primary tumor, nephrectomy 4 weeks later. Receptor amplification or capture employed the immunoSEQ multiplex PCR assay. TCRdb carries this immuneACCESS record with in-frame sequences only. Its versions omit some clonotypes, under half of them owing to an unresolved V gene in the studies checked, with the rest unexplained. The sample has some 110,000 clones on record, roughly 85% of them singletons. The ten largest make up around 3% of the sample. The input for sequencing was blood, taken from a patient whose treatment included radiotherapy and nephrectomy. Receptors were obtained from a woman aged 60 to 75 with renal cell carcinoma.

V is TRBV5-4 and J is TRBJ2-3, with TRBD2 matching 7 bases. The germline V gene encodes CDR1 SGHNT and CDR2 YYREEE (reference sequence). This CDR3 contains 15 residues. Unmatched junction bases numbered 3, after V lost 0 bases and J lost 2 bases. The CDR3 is CASSLGGRVTDTQYF. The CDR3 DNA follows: TGTGCCAGCAGCTTGGGAGGGAGGGTCACAGATACGCAGTATTTT.

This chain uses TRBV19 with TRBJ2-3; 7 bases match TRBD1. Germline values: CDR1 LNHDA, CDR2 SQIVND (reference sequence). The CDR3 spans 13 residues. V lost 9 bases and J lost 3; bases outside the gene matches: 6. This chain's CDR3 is CASAAGGTDTQYF. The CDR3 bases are TGTGCCAGCGCCGCAGGGGGAACAGATACGCAGTATTTT.

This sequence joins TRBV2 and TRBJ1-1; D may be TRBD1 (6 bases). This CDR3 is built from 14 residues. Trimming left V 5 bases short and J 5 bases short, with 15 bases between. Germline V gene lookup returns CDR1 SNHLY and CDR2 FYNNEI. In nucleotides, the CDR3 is TGTGCCAGCAGTCCGAACAGGGCTGGGACTGAAGCTTTCTTT. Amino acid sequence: CASSPNRAGTEAFF. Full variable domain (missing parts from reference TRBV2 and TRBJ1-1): EPEVTQTPSHQVTQMGQEVILRCVPISNHLYFYWYRQILGQKVEFLVSFYNNEISEKSEIFDDQFSVERPDGSNFTLKIRSTKLEDSAMYFCASSPNRAGTEAFFGQGTRLTVV.

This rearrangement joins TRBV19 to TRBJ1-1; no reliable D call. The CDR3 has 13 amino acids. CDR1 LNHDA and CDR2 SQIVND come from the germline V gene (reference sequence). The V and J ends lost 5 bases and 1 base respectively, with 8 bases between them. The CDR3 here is CASSEQSNTEAFF. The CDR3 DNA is TGTGCCAGTAGTGAACAGTCGAACACTGAAGCTTTCTTT.

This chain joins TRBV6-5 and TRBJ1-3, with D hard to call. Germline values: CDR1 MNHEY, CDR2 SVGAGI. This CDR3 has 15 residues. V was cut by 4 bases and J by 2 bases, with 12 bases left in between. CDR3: CASSSNWEAGNTIYF. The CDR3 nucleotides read TGTGCCAGCAGTTCCAACTGGGAAGCTGGAAACACCATATATTTT.

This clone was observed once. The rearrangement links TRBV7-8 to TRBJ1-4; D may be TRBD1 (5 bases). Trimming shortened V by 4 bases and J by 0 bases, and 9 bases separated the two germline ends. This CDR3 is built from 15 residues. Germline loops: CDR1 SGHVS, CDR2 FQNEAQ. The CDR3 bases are TGTGCCAGCAGCTCGGGACTGACAACTAATGAAAAACTGTTTTTT. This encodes CASSSGLTTNEKLFF.

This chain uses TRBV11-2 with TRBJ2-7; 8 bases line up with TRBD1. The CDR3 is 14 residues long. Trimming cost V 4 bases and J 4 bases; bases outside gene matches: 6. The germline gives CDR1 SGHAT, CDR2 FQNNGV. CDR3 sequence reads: CASSWGQVSYEQYF. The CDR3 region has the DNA TGTGCCAGCAGCTGGGGACAGGTTAGTTACGAGCAGTACTTC.

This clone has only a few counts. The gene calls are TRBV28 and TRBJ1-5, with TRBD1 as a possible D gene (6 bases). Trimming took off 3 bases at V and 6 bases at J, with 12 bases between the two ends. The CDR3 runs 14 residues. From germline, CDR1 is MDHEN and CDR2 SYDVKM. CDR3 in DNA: TGTGCCAGCAGTTTTGAGGGGGAGGGTCAGCCCCAGCATTTT. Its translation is CASSFEGEGQPQHF.

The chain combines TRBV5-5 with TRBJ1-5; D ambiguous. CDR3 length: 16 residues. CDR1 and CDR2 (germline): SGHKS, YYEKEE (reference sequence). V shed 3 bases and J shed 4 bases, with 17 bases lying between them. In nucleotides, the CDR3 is TGTGCCAGCAGCTGGGGTGAAGAGGGTTCAAATCAGCCCCAGCATTTT. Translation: CASSWGEEGSNQPQHF.

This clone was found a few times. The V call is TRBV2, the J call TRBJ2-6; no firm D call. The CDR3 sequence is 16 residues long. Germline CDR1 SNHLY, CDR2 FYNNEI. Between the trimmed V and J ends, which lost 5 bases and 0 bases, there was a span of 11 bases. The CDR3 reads CASSLTWGSGANVLTF. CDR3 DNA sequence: TGTGCCAGCAGTTTGACATGGGGCTCTGGGGCCAACGTCCTGACTTTC.

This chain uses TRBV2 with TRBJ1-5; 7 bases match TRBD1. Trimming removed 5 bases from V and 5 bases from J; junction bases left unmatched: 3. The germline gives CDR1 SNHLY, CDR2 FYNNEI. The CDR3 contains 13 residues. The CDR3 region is CASSTGTDQPQHF. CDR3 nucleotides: TGTGCCAGCAGTACCGGGACAGATCAGCCCCAGCATTTT.

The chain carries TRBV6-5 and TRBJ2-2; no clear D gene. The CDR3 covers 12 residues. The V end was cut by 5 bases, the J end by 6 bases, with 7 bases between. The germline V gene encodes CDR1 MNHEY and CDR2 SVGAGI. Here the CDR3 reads CASSPLAGELFF. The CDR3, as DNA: TGTGCCAGCAGTCCCCTCGCCGGGGAGCTGTTTTTT.

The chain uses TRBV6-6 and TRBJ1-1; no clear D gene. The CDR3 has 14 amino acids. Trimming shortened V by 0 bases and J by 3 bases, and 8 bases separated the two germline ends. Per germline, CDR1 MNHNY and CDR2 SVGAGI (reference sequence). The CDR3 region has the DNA TGTGCCAGCAGTTACTCGGGTGGGGACACTGAAGCTTTCTTT. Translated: CASSYSGGDTEAFF.

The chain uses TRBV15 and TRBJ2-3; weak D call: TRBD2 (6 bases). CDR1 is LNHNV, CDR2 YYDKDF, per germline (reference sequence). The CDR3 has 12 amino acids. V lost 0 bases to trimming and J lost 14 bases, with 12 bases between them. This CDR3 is CATSRDAGSSYF. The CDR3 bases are TGTGCCACCAGCAGAGACGCGGGGTCGTCGTATTTT.

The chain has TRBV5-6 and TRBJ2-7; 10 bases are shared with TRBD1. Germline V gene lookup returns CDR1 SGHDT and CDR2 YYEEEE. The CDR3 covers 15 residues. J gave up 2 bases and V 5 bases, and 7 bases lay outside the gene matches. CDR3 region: CASSPGTGAPYEQYF. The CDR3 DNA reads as TGTGCCAGCAGTCCCGGGACAGGGGCCCCCTACGAGCAGTACTTC.

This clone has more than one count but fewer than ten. In nucleotides, the CDR3 is TGTGCCAGCAGTTACCTTCAGGGGCGAGCTTTCTTT. Its translation: CASSYLQGRAFF. The chain is built from TRBV6-5 and TRBJ1-1; maybe TRBD1 (6 bases). The V and J ends lost 2 bases and 10 bases respectively, with 11 bases between them. Germline V gives CDR1 MNHEY, CDR2 SVGAGI. The length of the CDR3 is 12 residues.

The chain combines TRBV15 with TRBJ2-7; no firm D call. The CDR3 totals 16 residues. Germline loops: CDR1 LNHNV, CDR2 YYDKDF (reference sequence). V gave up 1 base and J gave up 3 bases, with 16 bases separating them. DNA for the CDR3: TGTGCCACCAGCAGAGGCCGTCCTGCTACGGGCTACGAGCAGTACTTC. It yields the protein CATSRGRPATGYEQYF.

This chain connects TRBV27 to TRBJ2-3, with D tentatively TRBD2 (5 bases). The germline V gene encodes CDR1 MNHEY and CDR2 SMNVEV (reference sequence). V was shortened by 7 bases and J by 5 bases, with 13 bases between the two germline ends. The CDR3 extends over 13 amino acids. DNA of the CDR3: TGTGCCAGCACGGGGTACACCGGAGATACGCAGTATTTT. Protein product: CASTGYTGDTQYF.

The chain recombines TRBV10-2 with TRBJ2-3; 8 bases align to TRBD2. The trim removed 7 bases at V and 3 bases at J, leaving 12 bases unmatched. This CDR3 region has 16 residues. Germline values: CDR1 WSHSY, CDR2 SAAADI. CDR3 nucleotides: TGCGCCAGCATACTAGGCCCGGGACTAGGGACAGATACGCAGTATTTT. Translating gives CASILGPGLGTDTQYF.

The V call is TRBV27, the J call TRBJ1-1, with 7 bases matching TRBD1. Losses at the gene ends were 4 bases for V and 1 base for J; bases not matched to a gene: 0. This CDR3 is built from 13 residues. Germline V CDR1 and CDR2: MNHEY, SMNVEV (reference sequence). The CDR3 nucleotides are TGTGCCAGCAGTTGGGACAGGAACACTGAAGCTTTCTTT. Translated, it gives CASSWDRNTEAFF.

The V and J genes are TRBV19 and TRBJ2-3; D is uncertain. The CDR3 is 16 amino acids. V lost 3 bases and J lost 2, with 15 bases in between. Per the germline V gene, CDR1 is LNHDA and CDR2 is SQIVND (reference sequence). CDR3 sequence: CASSIPGRPLTDTQYF. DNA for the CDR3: TGTGCCAGTAGTATCCCGGGCCGACCTCTCACAGATACGCAGTATTTT.

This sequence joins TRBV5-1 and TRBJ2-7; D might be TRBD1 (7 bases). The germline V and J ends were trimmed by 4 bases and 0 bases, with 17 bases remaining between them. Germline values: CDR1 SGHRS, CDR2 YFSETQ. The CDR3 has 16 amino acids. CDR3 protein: CASSRGDSSASYEQYF. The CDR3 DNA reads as TGCGCCAGCAGCAGGGGGGACAGCTCTGCCTCCTACGAGCAGTACTTC. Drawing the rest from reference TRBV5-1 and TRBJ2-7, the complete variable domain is KAGVTQTPRYLIKTRGQQVTLSCSPISGHRSVSWYQQTPGQGLQFLFEYFSETQRNKGNFPGRFSGRQFSNSRSEMNVSTLELGDSALYLCASSRGDSSASYEQYFGPGTRLTVT.

The CDR3 bases are TGTGCCAGCAGCGTAGGACGGGGAAACACTGAAGCTTTCTTT. Its translation is CASSVGRGNTEAFF. V is TRBV9 and J is TRBJ1-1; D unclear. V shed 0 bases and J shed 2 bases, with 8 bases lying between them. Per germline, CDR1 SGDLS and CDR2 YYNGEE. The CDR3 runs 14 residues.

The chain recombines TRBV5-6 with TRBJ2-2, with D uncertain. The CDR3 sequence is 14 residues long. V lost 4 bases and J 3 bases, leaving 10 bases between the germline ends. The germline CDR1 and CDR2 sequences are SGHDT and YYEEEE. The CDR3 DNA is TGTGCCAGCAGCGCGAACAGTTACACCGGGGAGCTGTTTTTT. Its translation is CASSANSYTGELFF.

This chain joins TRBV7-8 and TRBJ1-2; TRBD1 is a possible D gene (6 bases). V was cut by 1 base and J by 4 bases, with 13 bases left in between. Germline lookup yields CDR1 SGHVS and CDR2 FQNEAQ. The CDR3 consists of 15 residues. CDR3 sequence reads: CASSLETGSSYGYTF. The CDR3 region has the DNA TGTGCCAGCAGCTTAGAGACAGGATCTTCCTATGGCTACACCTTC. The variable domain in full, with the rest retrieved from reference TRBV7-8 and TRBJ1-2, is GAGVSQSPRYKVAKRGQDVALRCDPISGHVSLFWYQQALGQGPEFLTYFQNEAQLDKSGLPSDRFFAERPEGSVSTLKIQRTQQEDSAVYLCASSLETGSSYGYTFGSGTRLTVV.